One and the same sample provided the 2 T cell receptor beta chains below, sequenced in a study of blood T cell repertoires in COVID-19. TCRdb's copy holds only in-frame clones and misses some; the assay was immunoSEQ multiplex PCR. The sample lists 40,000 to 60,000 clones, 70% to 90% occurring once. The source material was peripheral blood. Every receptor here comes from a woman older than 75 with COVID-19, enrolled during active disease.

This chain links TRBV18 with TRBJ1-5; a weak D match, TRBD1 (5 bases). CDR1 and CDR2 from the germline V gene are KGHSH and LQKENI. Trimming left V 4 bases short and J 0 bases short, with 7 bases between. The CDR3 loop spans 14 amino acids. CDR3 loop: CASSRQNSNQPQHF. The CDR3 coding sequence is TGTGCCAGCTCACGACAGAATAGCAATCAGCCCCAGCATTTT.

The V call is TRBV3-1 (or the pseudogene TRBV3-2), the J call TRBJ2-3, with TRBD2 matching 12 bases. The CDR3 sequence is 20 residues long. Trimming at V came to 0 bases and at J to 0 bases, leaving 10 bases not matched to a gene. CDR1 LGHDT and CDR2 YNNKEL come from the germline V gene (reference sequence). In nucleotides, the CDR3 is TGTGCCAGCAGCCAAGATCCGGGACTAGCGGGCGTATCTAGCACAGATACGCAGTATTTT. Translating it yields CASSQDPGLAGVSSTDTQYF.